The T cell receptor beta chain described here comes from a study of siplizumab effects on memory and regulatory T cells. Study observations and caveats: Naive T cells apparently outstripped memory cells in diversity and seemed major alloresponse contributors. Versus around 30% in controls, the mappable alloreactive CD4+ clones averaged roughly 75% Treg-derived with siplizumab. About 80-96% of proliferating CD4+ or CD8+ clones had no assignable naive or memory phenotype.

V shed 0 bases and J 7 bases; nucleotides not matched to a gene: 12. The CDR3 covers 17 residues. Germline V gives CDR1 GTSNPN, CDR2 SVGIG (reference sequence). As regards this clone: Antigen unknown.

Libraries were prepared by immunoSEQ multiplex PCR; TCRdb keeps only in-frame clonotypes and omits some of them. This sample carries tens of thousands of clones, about 91% of them seen once, and the ten largest clones take less than 2%. Sequenced: Tregs sorted from blood. The sequence came from a human donor in good health. V and J are TRBV30 and TRBJ2-2, with 9 bases that match TRBD1. The CDR3 nucleotides are TGTGCCTGGAGTGTTGATACAGGGGGCAGAGGTGGCGGGGAGCTGTTTTTT. It encodes CAWSVDTGGRGGGELFF.